The 13 T cell receptor beta chains in this list originate from one sample, sequenced in a study of cytomegalovirus exposure and HLA in healthy donors. Vbeta (60) and Jbeta (13) primers were used in the PCR. Using immunoSEQ multiplex PCR, the repertoire was profiled, and TCRdb retains in-frame clones only, with some absent. The sample has 130,000 or so clones, roughly 73% seen once. Sequences were obtained from PBMCs. The receptor set was obtained from a male donor in good health and CMV-seronegative.

The V and J genes are TRBV6-5 and TRBJ2-4; D gene uncertain. V shed 5 bases and J shed 6 bases, with 5 bases lying between them. This CDR3 is built from 11 residues. Germline assignment: CDR1 MNHEY and CDR2 SVGAGI. As DNA, the CDR3 is TGTGCCAGCAGTCGCGCAAACATTCAGTACTTC. Translated, it gives CASSRANIQYF.

This rearrangement joins TRBV5-4 to TRBJ2-3; 9 nucleotides line up with TRBD1. Per the germline V gene, CDR1 is SGHNT and CDR2 is YYREEE (reference sequence). V lost 4 bases and J lost 3; bases outside the gene matches: 6. CDR3 length: 15 amino acids. Here the CDR3 reads CASSQPQGATDTQYF. The CDR3 DNA follows: TGTGCCAGCAGCCAGCCACAGGGGGCTACAGATACGCAGTATTTT.

The CDR3 is CASSLATQSSPLHF. CDR3 nucleotides: TGTGCCAGCAGCTTGGCCACCCAGTCCTCACCCCTCCACTTT. The chain joins TRBV13 to TRBJ1-6; D not resolved. The CDR3 runs 14 residues. V was clipped by 3 bases and J by 10 bases, with 13 bases between them. CDR1 PRHDT and CDR2 FYEKMQ come from the germline V gene (reference sequence).

This chain uses TRBV18 with TRBJ2-3, with D possibly TRBD1 on 5 matching bases. Germline V gene sequence: CDR1 KGHSH, CDR2 LQKENI. V lost 4 bases and J 1 base, leaving 9 bases between the germline ends. The length of the CDR3 is 14 residues. This chain's CDR3 is CASSRQIRTDTQYF. CDR3 nucleotide sequence: TGTGCCAGCTCACGACAGATACGCACAGATACGCAGTATTTT.

This sequence joins TRBV14 and TRBJ2-7, with 7 positions matching TRBD2. Trimming at V came to 3 bases and at J to 6 bases, leaving 8 bases not matched to a gene. Germline V gene sequence: CDR1 SGHDN, CDR2 FVKESK. The CDR3 has 14 amino acids. Here the CDR3 DNA reads TGTGCCAGCAGCCATCGAGCGGGGCTGGGCGAGCAGTACTTC. This encodes CASSHRAGLGEQYF.

The CDR3 loop is CASSFGTGNGYTF. Here the CDR3 DNA reads TGTGCCAGCAGCTTCGGGACAGGGAACGGCTACACCTTC. The chain is built from TRBV7-2 and TRBJ1-2; 9 bases line up with TRBD1. Germline loops: CDR1 SGHTA, CDR2 FQGNSA. The V gene end was trimmed by 3 bases and the J gene end by 8 bases; junction bases not matched to a gene: 4. The CDR3 covers 13 residues.

The chain combines TRBV18 with TRBJ1-1; weak D call: TRBD1 (5 bases). The CDR3 contains 14 residues. Trimming took off 0 bases at V and 5 bases at J, with 10 bases between the two ends. Germline V CDR1 and CDR2: KGHSH, LQKENI. CDR3: CASSPPWGRTEAFF. In DNA, the CDR3 is TGTGCCAGCTCACCACCCTGGGGGAGGACTGAAGCTTTCTTT.

V usage is TRBV11-3 and J usage is TRBJ2-1, with D possibly TRBD1 on 5 matching bases. Trimming took 5 bases from V and 2 from J, leaving 16 bases between them. The CDR3 spans 16 residues. Germline V gene lookup returns CDR1 SGHNT and CDR2 YENEEA. The CDR3 DNA follows: TGTGCCAGCAGCCCGAGAAGACAGAACCCCTACAATGAGCAGTTCTTC. Translating gives CASSPRRQNPYNEQFF.

The V and J genes are TRBV4-2 and TRBJ2-3, with 12 bases lining up with TRBD2. From germline, CDR1 is LGHNA and CDR2 YNFKEQ. The ends lost 1 base at V and 1 base at J; junction bases unmatched: 6. CDR3 length: 18 residues. The CDR3 region has the DNA TGTGCCAGCAGCCAAGTCACGGCTAGCGGGGGGGGCACAGATACGCAGTATTTT. Translation gives CASSQVTASGGGTDTQYF.

The chain links TRBV27 to TRBJ1-3; TRBD1 might be the D (5 bases). The CDR3 consists of 17 residues. V lost 2 bases and J 8 bases, leaving 22 bases between the germline ends. CDR1 is MNHEY and CDR2 is SMNVEV in the germline V gene (reference sequence). CDR3 sequence: CASSLEVSRSPGDTIYF. DNA for the CDR3: TGTGCCAGCAGTTTAGAGGTCAGCCGATCACCGGGGGACACCATATATTTT.

V usage is TRBV7-2 and J usage is TRBJ2-3, with TRBD1 matching over 7 bases. The length of the CDR3 is 13 residues. Germline V gene data show CDR1 as SGHTA and CDR2 as FQGNSA. The V segment lost 5 bases and the J segment 3 bases; nucleotides outside the gene matches: 2. The CDR3 protein is CASSPRGTDTQYF. CDR3 nucleotides: TGTGCCAGCAGCCCCAGGGGGACAGATACGCAGTATTTT.

Remarks on this clone: The junction and the germline gene differ at one end; a read error may be behind it. The chain recombines TRBV27 with TRBJ1-2; 9 bases agree with TRBD1. From germline, CDR1 is MNHEY and CDR2 SMNVEV (reference sequence). The CDR3 sequence is 14 residues long. CDR3 nucleotide sequence: TGTGCCAGCAGTTTGAACAACAGGGGGCATGGCCACACCTTC. Its protein is CASSLNNRGHGHTF.

For the CDR3, the DNA is TGTGCCAGCAGCGTCAACAGGGCCTCTGTCTCTGGAAACACCATATATTTT. Encoded protein: CASSVNRASVSGNTIYF. The rearrangement links TRBV7-9 to TRBJ1-3; the D gene is possibly TRBD1 (6 bases). Germline lookup yields CDR1 SEHNR and CDR2 FQNEAQ (reference sequence). V shed 5 bases and J shed 0 bases, with 17 bases lying between them. This CDR3 comprises 17 residues.